This T cell receptor beta chain was captured by sequencing in a study of CD8+ T cells in alopecia areata. Study-wide context: Percent affected scalp area, the SALT score, rated treated patients' severity. Whole-study findings and limits: While patients received tofacitinib, many expanded lesional clones remained present in scalp and blood.

Germline V lookup: CDR1 SGHVS, CDR2 FNYEAQ. This CDR3 is built from 14 residues. The authors extracted RNA and reverse transcribed it into cDNA as the sequencing template. Generated by immunoSEQ multiplex PCR, the TCRdb table keeps only in-frame clones and is missing some. The data hold under 350,000 clones, with about 62% observed a single time. As to this clone: Its antigen is undetermined.

The sample's treatment: oral pan-JAK inhibitor, 5-10 mg twice daily. This clonotype was obtained from a human donor with alopecia areata. The gene calls are TRBV7-6 and TRBJ2-5; D call uncertain. The DNA end favors TRBJ2-7, so the J call may be wrong. This specimen was CD4+ T cells sorted from blood, taken at week 24, from a patient treated with tofacitinib. The chain's CDR3 is CASSPSMNSYEQYF. The CDR3 bases are TGTGCCAGCAGCCCCAGCATGAATTCCTACGAGCAGTACTTC.